Listed below are T cell receptor beta chains from one sample, sequenced in a study of technical replicates of blood from a few donors. TCRdb's table, derived via immunoSEQ multiplex PCR, lists solely in-frame clones and lacks some. Of about 97,000 clones in the sample, about 95% were seen once. Sequencing used T cells isolated from PBMCs. All receptors derive from a human donor in good health. Both conserved end residues are part of each CDR3. The order of the fields is J gene, clone size, D gene, V gene, CDR3 protein, CDR3 DNA. A D gene is named only where the DNA matches it firmly. Expanded clones get a size class; other rows say once, few or many, or leave the size out.

TRBJ1-5 | NA | NA | TRBV7-3 | CASSLKGNQPQHF | TGTGCCAGCAGCTTAAAGGGGAATCAGCCCCAGCATTTT
TRBJ2-4 | NA | NA | TRBV19 | CASLNSAKNIQYF | TGTGCCAGTCTAAACTCAGCCAAAAACATTCAGTACTTC
TRBJ2-7 | NA | NA | TRBV5-8 | CASSLEDSTYEQYF | TGTGCCAGCAGCTTGGAAGACAGTACTTACGAGCAGTACTTC
TRBJ2-7 | NA | TRBD2 | TRBV9 | CASSVGLAAYEQYF | TGTGCCAGCAGCGTAGGACTAGCGGCCTACGAGCAGTACTTC
TRBJ2-7 | once | NA | TRBV5-6 | CASSSQGMYEQYF | TGTGCCAGCAGCTCCCAGGGAATGTACGAGCAGTACTTC
TRBJ1-1 | NA | NA | TRBV28 | CASTLGVSYTEAFF | TGTGCCAGCACCCTCGGGGTTTCGTACACTGAAGCTTTCTTT
TRBJ2-7 | NA | NA | TRBV7-2 | CATGAGGRIPYEQYF | TGTGCCACAGGGGCCGGGGGGCGGATACCCTACGAGCAGTACTTC
TRBJ2-1 | NA | NA | TRBV28 | CASSFSGEGEQFF | TGTGCCAGCAGTTTCTCAGGGGAAGGGGAGCAGTTCTTC
TRBJ1-2 | NA | NA | TRBV29-1 | CSGHTNYGYTF | TGCAGCGGGCATACTAACTATGGCTACACCTTC
TRBJ1-1 | NA | TRBD1 | TRBV2 | CARARGHTEAFF | TGTGCCAGGGCCAGGGGGCACACTGAAGCTTTCTTT
TRBJ2-5 | once | NA | TRBV5-4 | CASSLRETQYF | TGTGCCAGCAGCTTGCGGGAGACCCAGTACTTC
TRBJ2-7 | NA | TRBD2 | TRBV19 | CASSYLATSGEAYEQYF | TGTGCCAGTAGTTACCTAGCGACTAGCGGGGAGGCCTACGAGCAGTACTTC